The 31 T cell receptor beta chains reported below all come from one sample, sequenced in a study of cytomegalovirus exposure and HLA in healthy donors. The table came from immunoSEQ multiplex PCR; TCRdb's copy has only in-frame clones and leaves some out. Of around 170,000 clones in the sample, approximately 90% were seen once. Material: PBMCs. The receptors here all came from a man in his late teens or twenties in good health and CMV-seronegative.

V gene TRBV19 combines with J gene TRBJ2-2; maybe TRBD1 (6 bases). The V and J ends lost 11 bases and 0 bases respectively, with 13 bases between them. CDR1 and CDR2 from the germline V gene are LNHDA and SQIVND (reference sequence). The CDR3 consists of 14 residues. The CDR3, as DNA: TGTGCCGGCATCAGGGGTTCGAACACCGGGGAGCTGTTTTTT. It yields the protein CAGIRGSNTGELFF. The full variable domain, rest sourced from reference TRBV19 and TRBJ2-2, is DGGITQSPKYLFRKEGQNVTLSCEQNLNHDAMYWYRQDPGQGLRLIYYSQIVNDFQKGDIAEGYSVSREKKESFPLTVTSAQKNPTAFYLCAGIRGSNTGELFFGEGSRLTVL.

The chain employs TRBV28 and TRBJ2-7, with 8 bases fitting TRBD1. The ends lost 3 bases at V and 2 bases at J; junction bases unmatched: 9. The CDR3 is 16 amino acids. Germline V gene lookup returns CDR1 MDHEN and CDR2 SYDVKM. DNA for the CDR3: TGTGCCAGCAGTTTGTCTCGGGACAGGATGGCCTACGAGCAGTACTTC. It translates to CASSLSRDRMAYEQYF.

This chain joins TRBV2 and TRBJ2-7; no clear D gene. This CDR3 has 12 residues. CDR1 and CDR2 from the germline V gene are SNHLY and FYNNEI. V was clipped by 6 bases and J by 7 bases, with 13 bases between them. CDR3 sequence: CASRALAGEQYF. For the CDR3, the DNA is TGTGCCAGCAGAGCTTTAGCTGGAGAGCAGTACTTC.

This chain uses TRBV6-1 with TRBJ2-7; a possible D gene is TRBD2 (7 bases). CDR1 is MNHNS and CDR2 is SASEGT in the germline V gene. V lost 6 bases, J lost 2 bases, and 17 bases lay in between. This CDR3 is 15 amino acids long. DNA for the CDR3: TGTGCCAGCAGGGGGGGGCGGTCCGCAACCTACGAGCAGTACTTC. Amino acids: CASRGGRSATYEQYF.

V is TRBV7-2 and J is TRBJ1-1, with 11 bases that match TRBD1. The ends lost 3 bases at V and 0 bases at J; junction bases unmatched: 3. The CDR3 extends over 16 amino acids. CDR1 and CDR2 (germline): SGHTA, FQGNSA. The CDR3 here is CASSFPGQGVNTEAFF. The DNA of the CDR3 is TGTGCCAGCAGCTTCCCGGGACAGGGGGTGAACACTGAAGCTTTCTTT.

This chain uses TRBV10-3 with TRBJ1-5, with TRBD1 as a possible D gene (6 bases). Germline V CDR1 and CDR2: ENHRY, SYGVKD. Trimming pared 3 bases from V and 4 bases from J, leaving 16 bases between. This CDR3 contains 16 residues. The CDR3 DNA follows: TGTGCCATCAGTGAAATCCAGGGGTCAGGGAATCAGCCCCAGCATTTT. This codes for CAISEIQGSGNQPQHF.

This clone was seen a handful of times. The V gene is TRBV19, the J gene TRBJ2-7, with D tentatively TRBD1 (6 bases). This CDR3 comprises 12 residues. The V gene's germline CDR1 is LNHDA and CDR2 SQIVND (reference sequence). With 4 bases removed from V and 5 bases from J, the gap between germline ends came to 9 bases. CDR3 nucleotide sequence: TGTGCCAGTAGTAGGGGACAACACGAGCAGTACTTC. It encodes CASSRGQHEQYF.

The chain has TRBV5-5 and TRBJ2-7, with D possibly matching TRBD2 (6 bases). The CDR3 covers 15 residues. CDR1 is SGHKS, CDR2 YYEKEE, per germline (reference sequence). V lost 4 bases and J lost 2, with 16 bases in between. The CDR3 sequence: CASSLAAGPAYEQYF. CDR3 nucleotide sequence: TGTGCCAGCAGCCTGGCGGCGGGACCCGCCTACGAGCAGTACTTC.

This clone was recorded only once. The chain is built from TRBV19 and TRBJ2-5, with D possibly TRBD1 on 6 matching bases. This CDR3 is built from 15 residues. The ends were cut back, 3 bases at V and 2 bases at J, with 13 bases in the middle. CDR1 is LNHDA, CDR2 SQIVND, per germline (reference sequence). The CDR3 sequence is CASSILGQKQETQYF. CDR3 DNA sequence: TGTGCCAGTAGTATCTTAGGACAGAAACAAGAGACCCAGTACTTC.

The chain links TRBV30 to TRBJ1-3, with TRBD1 matching over 9 bases. The germline CDR1 and CDR2 sequences are GTSNPN and SVGIG (reference sequence). Unmatched junction bases numbered 4, after V lost 3 bases and J lost 4 bases. This CDR3 has 14 residues. The CDR3 coding sequence is TGTGCCTGGAGGGGGACAGGGTCGGGAAACACCATATATTTT. This sequence encodes CAWRGTGSGNTIYF.

The V call is TRBV7-9, the J call TRBJ1-1, with D uncertain. Deletions cut 4 bases from V and 6 bases from J, with 9 bases between. Germline CDR1 SEHNR, CDR2 FQNEAQ (reference sequence). This CDR3 spans 12 amino acids. The CDR3 protein is CASSSQFAEAFF. CDR3 bases: TGTGCCAGCAGCTCCCAGTTCGCTGAAGCTTTCTTT.

The chain carries TRBV18 and TRBJ2-5, with D possibly TRBD2 on 6 matching bases. From germline, CDR1 is KGHSH and CDR2 LQKENI. Between the trimmed V and J ends, which lost 3 bases and 3 bases, there was a span of 17 bases. The CDR3 extends over 16 amino acids. The CDR3 region has the DNA TGTGCCAGCTCACCTTATGTACGGGGGACCAAAGAGACCCAGTACTTC. This gives the protein CASSPYVRGTKETQYF.

The chain uses TRBV9 and TRBJ1-1; a weak D match, TRBD1 (5 bases). The CDR3 consists of 12 residues. Germline CDR1 is SGDLS and CDR2 is YYNGEE. The V end lost 7 bases, the J end lost 7 bases, and 14 bases lay between the germline ends. CDR3 in DNA: TGTGCCAGCTCCCTCCGGGGGGATGAAGCTTTCTTT. Translation: CASSLRGDEAFF.

This clone was seen a handful of times. The chain uses TRBV2 and TRBJ2-7, with D perhaps matching TRBD1 (6 bases). This CDR3 has 13 residues. CDR1 is SNHLY, CDR2 FYNNEI, per germline. Trimming took 6 bases from V and 2 from J, leaving 11 bases between them. DNA of the CDR3: TGTGCCAGCAGGGGGGACACCACCTACGAGCAGTACTTC. This gives the protein CASRGDTTYEQYF. The full variable domain, rest sourced from reference TRBV2 and TRBJ2-7, is EPEVTQTPSHQVTQMGQEVILRCVPISNHLYFYWYRQILGQKVEFLVSFYNNEISEKSEIFDDQFSVERPDGSNFTLKIRSTKLEDSAMYFCASRGDTTYEQYFGPGTRLTVT.

This chain connects TRBV4-2 to TRBJ2-2, with 7 bases that match TRBD1. This CDR3 has 15 residues. Trimming took 6 bases from V and 5 from J; bases not matched to a gene: 9. Germline CDR1 and CDR2: LGHNA and YNFKEQ. The DNA for the CDR3 is TGTGCCAGCAGTCCCGACGGGACAGCTACCGGGGAGCTGTTTTTT. It codes for CASSPDGTATGELFF.

V gene TRBV7-6 combines with J gene TRBJ2-7; TRBD1 matches 9 bases. The length of the CDR3 is 13 residues. The junction had 3 bases not matched to a gene; V was cut back by 1 base and J by 8 bases. Germline values: CDR1 SGHVS, CDR2 FNYEAQ. CDR3 loop: CASSLGDRAKQYV. CDR3 bases: TGTGCCAGCAGCTTAGGGGACAGGGCCAAGCAGTACGTC.

This clone was detected only once. The chain combines TRBV9 with TRBJ2-7; 10 bases agree with TRBD1. Trimming removed 3 bases from V and 4 bases from J; junction bases left unmatched: 4. The CDR3 length is 14 residues. Per germline, CDR1 SGDLS and CDR2 YYNGEE. This CDR3 is CASSGQGAGYEQYF. CDR3 coding DNA: TGTGCCAGCAGCGGACAGGGGGCGGGATACGAGCAGTACTTC.

V gene TRBV5-1 combines with J gene TRBJ2-3, with TRBD2 as a possible D gene (5 bases). V gave up 5 bases and J gave up 0 bases, with 16 bases separating them. This CDR3 has 16 residues. From germline, CDR1 is SGHRS and CDR2 YFSETQ. The CDR3, as DNA: TGCGCCAGCAGGGACCCCGGGGAGTCGAGCACAGATACGCAGTATTTT. Its protein product is CASRDPGESSTDTQYF.

This clone showed up just once. This rearrangement joins TRBV9 to TRBJ2-7; possibly TRBD1 for D (6 bases). Germline loops: CDR1 SGDLS, CDR2 YYNGEE. The CDR3 loop spans 15 amino acids. V lost 0 bases and J 3 bases, leaving 13 bases between the germline ends. CDR3 sequence: CASSVELDSFYEQYF. The CDR3, as DNA: TGTGCCAGCAGCGTAGAATTGGACAGCTTCTACGAGCAGTACTTC.

The chain links TRBV4-1 to TRBJ1-6; 7 bases fit TRBD1. Germline V gives CDR1 MGHRA, CDR2 YSYEKL. This CDR3 comprises 15 residues. J lost 8 bases, V lost 1 base, and 5 bases had no gene match. CDR3 residues: CASSQGGQGDSPLHF. The CDR3 DNA is TGCGCCAGCAGCCAAGGAGGCCAGGGGGATTCACCCCTCCACTTT.

The V gene is TRBV7-9, the J gene TRBJ2-7, with 12 bases aligning to TRBD2. CDR1 is SEHNR and CDR2 is FQNEAQ in the germline V gene (reference sequence). Unmatched junction bases numbered 2, after V lost 7 bases and J lost 1 base. CDR3 length: 14 residues. The CDR3 DNA reads TGTGCCAGCAAACTAGCGGGGGGTTCCTACGAGCAGTACGTC. This translates into CASKLAGGSYEQYV.

J is TRBJ1-5 and V is TRBV2, with D unclear. Per germline, CDR1 SNHLY and CDR2 FYNNEI. The ends were cut back, 4 bases at V and 1 base at J, with 5 bases in the middle. This CDR3 contains 13 residues. The CDR3 loop is CASSVQSNQPQHF. The CDR3 DNA sequence: TGTGCCAGCAGTGTGCAGAGCAATCAGCCCCAGCATTTT.

This chain joins TRBV29-1 and TRBJ2-5; TRBD2 is a possible D gene (6 bases). This CDR3 is 14 amino acids long. Germline V lookup: CDR1 SQVTM, CDR2 ANQGSEA. The V gene lost 6 bases and the J gene lost 1 base, with 15 bases spanning the gap. The CDR3 here is CSVAGGRSQETQYF. The CDR3 nucleotides read TGCAGCGTGGCCGGGGGAAGGAGCCAAGAGACCCAGTACTTC.

This sequence joins TRBV5-1 and TRBJ2-7, with D perhaps matching TRBD2 (6 bases). CDR3 length equals 15 residues. V was pared by 0 bases and J by 6 bases, with 16 bases between. Germline values: CDR1 SGHRS, CDR2 YFSETQ. CDR3 bases: TGCGCCAGCAGCTTGGGCTCCAATTCCGGGGGCGAGCAGTACTTC. This encodes CASSLGSNSGGEQYF.

The chain carries TRBV7-9 and TRBJ1-4; 7 bases line up with TRBD1. The CDR3 is 14 amino acids. Germline assignment: CDR1 SEHNR and CDR2 FQNEAQ (reference sequence). V dropped 5 bases and J dropped 3; count of bases not matched to a gene: 3. CDR3 region: CASSPQGANEKLFF. The CDR3 coding sequence is TGTGCCAGCAGCCCCCAGGGGGCTAATGAAAAACTGTTTTTT.

The genes are TRBV29-1 and TRBJ2-4; TRBD2 matches at 7 bases. Trimming cost V 7 bases and J 5 bases; bases outside gene matches: 8. This CDR3 spans 13 amino acids. The germline V gene encodes CDR1 SQVTM and CDR2 ANQGSEA. The CDR3 nucleotides are TGCAGCGCCGGGGAGGGGTACGAAAACATTCAGTACTTC. It codes for CSAGEGYENIQYF.

This chain connects TRBV19 to TRBJ1-2; D is ambiguous. Trimming shortened V by 8 bases and J by 8 bases, and 15 bases separated the two germline ends. The CDR3 length is 12 residues. Germline-derived CDR1 and CDR2 are LNHDA and SQIVND (reference sequence). CDR3 protein: CASGEGWIGYTF. CDR3 nucleotides: TGTGCCAGTGGGGAGGGATGGATAGGCTACACCTTC.

The chain links TRBV28 to TRBJ2-2, with TRBD1 matching over 10 bases. V was clipped by 5 bases and J by 5 bases; unmatched bases: 8. Germline loops: CDR1 MDHEN, CDR2 SYDVKM. The CDR3 has 16 amino acids. The CDR3 DNA is TGTGCCAGCAGTCATCCGGGACAGGGGACGACCGGGGAGCTGTTTTTT. Translation gives CASSHPGQGTTGELFF.

Comments on this clone: At one of its ends the junction is not consistent with the germline gene, which may arise from a read error. The rearrangement joins TRBV7-7 to TRBJ1-1; D remains ambiguous. This CDR3 has 13 residues. Germline V lookup: CDR1 SSHAT, CDR2 FNYEAQ (reference sequence). The CDR3 sequence: CASSLSPGGEAFF. In DNA, the CDR3 is TGTGCTAGCAGCTTGTCGCCAGGAGGGGAAGCTTTCTTT.

The CDR3 bases are TGCGCCAGCAGCCAAGATAACTTGGCGGGGACCTTCACAGATACGCAGTATTTT. This translates into CASSQDNLAGTFTDTQYF. This chain uses TRBV4-1 with TRBJ2-3; possible D gene TRBD2, 6 bases. The CDR3 has 18 amino acids. Per germline, CDR1 MGHRA and CDR2 YSYEKL. Deletions cut 0 bases from V and 2 bases from J, with 18 bases between.

This rearrangement joins TRBV11-2 to TRBJ1-1, with D uncertain. V shed 3 bases and J shed 0 bases, with 8 bases lying between them. CDR1 and CDR2 (germline): SGHAT, FQNNGV. This CDR3 is built from 14 residues. The CDR3 DNA follows: TGTGCCAGCAGCTTCCATAACATGAACACTGAAGCTTTCTTT. Protein: CASSFHNMNTEAFF.